This TCR beta chain was sequenced for a study of a mutant IDH1 vaccine in newly diagnosed glioma. As for the study in general: Earlier therapy was either radiotherapy, temozolomide, or both, and most got both.

The trim removed 2 bases at V and 1 base at J, leaving 2 bases unmatched. The CDR3 covers 15 residues. The germline CDR1 and CDR2 sequences are MNHEY and SVGAGI. Time point noted: baseline, week 1 (first vaccination visit). Described treatment: pre-vaccination baseline after standard-of-care therapy. Here immunoSEQ multiplex PCR was the method, and the copy in TCRdb shows in-frame clones only, minus some. The sample lists about 88,000 clones; roughly 82% were seen once. Findings and limits, study-wide: Vaccination elicited immune responses in 93.3% of patients.

On this clone: Its antigen is not known.

The receptor was derived from a man in his forties or fifties with glioma. Some clones in this sample may be carry-over from other donors' samples. The chain is built from TRBV6-5 and TRBJ1-5; 7 bases match TRBD1. Sequences were derived from PBMCs, sampled from a glioma patient treated with radiotherapy, temozolomide or both. The CDR3 is CASSYQGGSNQPQHF. Written as DNA, the CDR3 is TGTGCCAGCAGTTACCAGGGGGGCAGCAATCAGCCCCAGCATTTT.